This is a list of T cell receptor beta chains from one sample in a study of somatic mutations in cytotoxic T cells in rheumatoid arthritis. Profiling relied on immunoSEQ multiplex PCR, and the TCRdb table lists in-frame clones only, not all of them. The sample shows about 11,000 clones, 70% to 85% of them seen only once. The sequenced sample was CD8+ T cells sorted from blood. These receptors were taken from a woman aged 55-75 years with rheumatoid arthritis. Both conserved end residues are part of each CDR3. A D gene is named only where the DNA matches it firmly. Size is omitted from some rows. Given values are once, few, many or a class for expanded clones.

J,D,size,V,DNA,CDR3
TRBJ2-3,TRBD2,.,TRBV6-4,TGTGCCAGCAGTGAAGCGGGAGGCACAGATACGCAGTATTTT,CASSEAGGTDTQYF
TRBJ2-7,.,.,TRBV6-6,TGTGCCAGCAGGGCCGGGGGAGGTCCAAACTACGAGCAGTACTTC,CASRAGGGPNYEQYF
TRBJ1-1,.,.,TRBV10-2,TGCGCCAGCTCCCCCCTTTCGAACACTGAAGCTTTCTTT,CASSPLSNTEAFF
TRBJ2-2,.,.,TRBV7-9,TGTGCCAGCAGCTTGCGGCAGTCCTTCGGGGAGCTGTTTTTT,CASSLRQSFGELFF
TRBJ1-1,.,.,TRBV6-5,TGTGCCAGCAGCCGCCCGGGGGTAGATGCTTTCTTT,CASSRPGVDAFF
TRBJ2-1,.,.,TRBV6-5,TGTGCCAGCAAGGTCGGGAATGAGCAGTTCTTC,CASKVGNEQFF
TRBJ2-7,TRBD1,.,TRBV27,TGTGCCAGCAGTTTATCGGCAGGGGGCGAATTAAGCGTCGAGCAGTACTTC,CASSLSAGGELSVEQYF
TRBJ2-7,.,.,TRBV27,TGTGCCACCCGACCGAGCGGCTCCTACGAGCAGTACTTC,CATRPSGSYEQYF
TRBJ2-3,TRBD2,.,TRBV19,TGTGCCAGTAGCGACACTAGCGGCAGCACAGATACGCAGTATTTT,CASSDTSGSTDTQYF
TRBJ2-1,.,few,TRBV7-6,TGTGCCAGCAGCCTGATACTAGCAGATGAGCAGTTCTTC,CASSLILADEQFF
TRBJ1-2,.,.,TRBV19,TGTGCCAGTAGTATCCTACCCGGTGGGCAGGGAATTAATGGCTACACCTTC,CASSILPGGQGINGYTF
TRBJ2-1,TRBD2,.,TRBV28,TGTGCCAGCAGTTTACACCTAGCGGCATACAATGAGCAGTTCTTC,CASSLHLAAYNEQFF
TRBJ1-2,.,.,TRBV27,TGTGCCGACCGGGAGACTCCCTTC,CADRETPF
TRBJ1-5,.,.,TRBV19,TGTGCCAGTAGTGGATACAACACAGCCAATCAGCCCCAGCATTTT,CASSGYNTANQPQHF
TRBJ2-7,TRBD1,.,TRBV7-9,TGTGCCAGCAGCCCTTCTGGCCTGACAGGGCATATCGACGAGCAGTACTTC,CASSPSGLTGHIDEQYF
TRBJ2-7,TRBD2,.,TRBV27,TGTGCCAGCAGTTTATCAATAGCGGGAGGGCCCTACGAGCAGTACTTC,CASSLSIAGGPYEQYF
TRBJ2-7,TRBD2,.,TRBV9,TGTGCCAGCAGCGCCACTAGCGGGAGTCGCGAGCAGTACTTC,CASSATSGSREQYF
TRBJ2-1,.,.,TRBV29-1,TGCAGCGTTGACTTTTTGACAAACAATGAGCAGTTCTTC,CSVDFLTNNEQFF
TRBJ2-3,TRBD2,once,TRBV28,TGTGCCAGCAGCACGGGACTACGCACAGATACGCAGTATTTT,CASSTGLRTDTQYF
TRBJ2-7,TRBD1,.,TRBV27,TGTGCCAGCAGTCACAGGGGTCCTCACTACGAGCAGTACTTC,CASSHRGPHYEQYF
TRBJ1-5,.,.,TRBV27,TGTGCCAGCAGTATCGGAGTCTCGCGCCAGCCCCAGCATTTT,CASSIGVSRQPQHF
TRBJ1-2,.,.,TRBV7-9,TGTGCCAGCAGCCCCACGGTCTATGGCTACACCTTC,CASSPTVYGYTF
TRBJ1-1,.,.,TRBV7-6,TGTGCCAGCAGCTTACCGGACGGGATGAACACTGAAGCTTTCTTT,CASSLPDGMNTEAFF
TRBJ2-1,TRBD2,.,TRBV13,TGTGCCAGCAGCTCCGGGACTAGCGGCTACAATGAGCAGTTCTTC,CASSSGTSGYNEQFF
TRBJ2-7,TRBD2,.,TRBV30,TGTGCCTGGAGCCTAGCGGGTAATATCTACGAGCAGTACTTC,CAWSLAGNIYEQYF